This T cell receptor (beta chain) was sequenced in a study of post-analysis software for immune sequencing data. Study-level findings and limits: A handful of TRBV segments were more frequent in patients than controls; TRBV5-6, TRBV5-1 and TRBV20-1 belonged to this group. Patients with multiple sclerosis recorded significantly lower normalized Chao1 diversity than controls, the study found.

CDR3 length equals 14 residues. The germline V and J ends were trimmed by 1 base and 2 bases, with 8 bases remaining between them. Germline V CDR1 and CDR2: LGHDT, YNNKEL (reference sequence). This clonotype was picked up a small number of times. Antigen specificity is unknown. Unique molecular identifiers had been added to the TCR beta cDNA libraries. TCRdb analysed the PCR reads with MiXCR anew, one entry per CDR3 protein. The sample holds fewer than 850,000 distinct CDR3 sequences, 30% seen once. Sequenced material: blood. The V gene is TRBV3-1, the J gene TRBJ1-2; no definite D call. The clonotype originates from a girl aged 5 to 17 with multiple sclerosis. For the CDR3, the DNA is TGTGCCAGCAGCCAAGGAAGGGCGAACTATGGCTACACCTTC. Translation gives CASSQGRANYGYTF. Based on the CDR3 plus reference TRBV3-1 and TRBJ1-2, the full variable domain is DTAVSQTPKYLVTQMGNDKSIKCEQNLGHDTMYWYKQDSKKFLKIMFSYNNKELIINETVPNRFSPKSPDKAHLNLHINSLELGDSAVYFCASSQGRANYGYTFGSGTRLTVV.